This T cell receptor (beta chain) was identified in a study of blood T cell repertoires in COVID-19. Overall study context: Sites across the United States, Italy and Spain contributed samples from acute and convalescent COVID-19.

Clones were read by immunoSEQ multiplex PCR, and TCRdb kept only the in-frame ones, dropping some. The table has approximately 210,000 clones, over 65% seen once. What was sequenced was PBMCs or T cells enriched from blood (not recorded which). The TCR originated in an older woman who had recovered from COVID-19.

The CDR3 DNA is TGTGCCAGCAGCTTGGCCCAGGAAAATGAGCAGTTCTTC. Protein: CASSLAQENEQFF. The V gene is TRBV5-4, the J gene TRBJ2-1; D unresolved. The ends were cut back, 0 bases at V and 7 bases at J, with 8 bases in the middle. Germline V gene data show CDR1 as SGHNT and CDR2 as YYREEE (reference sequence). The CDR3 has 13 amino acids.